Following are 13 T cell receptor beta chains from one sample sequenced in a study of early T cells in non-severe SARS-CoV-2 infection. TCRdb re-called the 5' RACE reads with MiXCR, one entry per CDR3 protein. The sample contains approximately 35,000 distinct CDR3 sequences, roughly 5.7% of which appear only once. Material for sequencing was whole blood. These receptors were taken from an adult who was a healthcare worker with PCR-confirmed SARS-CoV-2 infection or an uninfected control (not recorded which).

This clonotype was recorded many times. The gene calls are TRBV6-2 or TRBV6-3 and TRBJ2-7; 9 nucleotides agree with TRBD1. The CDR3 has 13 residues. CDR1 MNHEY and CDR2 SVGEGT come from the germline V gene. Trimming removed 6 bases from V and 4 bases from J; junction bases left unmatched: 4. The CDR3 loop reads CASSFGTGYEQYV. The CDR3 DNA follows: TGTGCCAGCAGCTTCGGGACAGGGTACGAGCAGTACGTC.

This clonotype has ten or more counts. This chain connects TRBV7-9 to TRBJ2-1, with 7 bases that match TRBD2. CDR3 length: 14 residues. Trimming removed 1 base from V and 4 bases from J; junction bases left unmatched: 1. Germline-derived CDR1 and CDR2 are SEHNR and FQNEAQ (reference sequence). The CDR3 loop is CASSLVGGYNEQFF. CDR3 DNA: TGTGCCAGCAGCTTAGTGGGAGGGTACAATGAGCAGTTCTTC.

This clonotype was seen repeatedly, ten times or more. V usage is TRBV6-2 or TRBV6-3 and J usage is TRBJ2-1; D may be TRBD1 or TRBD2 (6 bases each). V lost 10 bases and J 4 bases, leaving 14 bases between the germline ends. The CDR3 consists of 13 residues. The V gene's germline CDR1 is MNHEY and CDR2 SVGEGT. Here the CDR3 reads CATEGGLYNEQFF. DNA for the CDR3: TGTGCCACCGAGGGGGGACTGTACAATGAGCAGTTCTTC.

The table lists this clonotype with a few counts. The genes are TRBV7-3 and TRBJ2-3; D is undetermined. Germline V CDR1 and CDR2: SGHTA, FQGTGA. Between the trimmed V and J ends, which lost 2 bases and 2 bases, there was a span of 11 bases. The CDR3 runs 15 residues. The CDR3 DNA sequence: TGTGCCAGCAGCTTATTCGGTGGGATCACAGATACGCAGTATTTT. Translated, it gives CASSLFGGITDTQYF.

This clonotype was detected a few times. This chain connects TRBV7-9 to TRBJ1-4, with no clear D. This CDR3 is built from 15 residues. The germline gives CDR1 SEHNR, CDR2 FQNEAQ (reference sequence). The V end was cut by 5 bases, the J end by 8 bases, with 18 bases between. The CDR3 loop reads CASSTWNVRKEKLFF. As DNA, the CDR3 is TGTGCCAGCAGCACCTGGAACGTCCGGAAAGAAAAACTGTTTTTT.

This clonotype turned up a few times. This rearrangement joins TRBV5-6 to TRBJ1-2; D remains unclear. The length of the CDR3 is 17 residues. Germline V gene data show CDR1 as SGHDT and CDR2 as YYEEEE. The V and J ends lost 0 bases and 7 bases respectively, with 22 bases between them. CDR3 sequence: CASSLAETRRSLGGYTF. In nucleotides, the CDR3 is TGTGCCAGCAGCTTGGCCGAGACGAGACGTTCCTTAGGTGGCTACACCTTC.

The table lists this clonotype with a few counts. The chain couples TRBV9 to TRBJ2-1; D gene uncertain. V lost 0 bases to trimming and J lost 10 bases, with 5 bases between them. Germline assignment: CDR1 SGDLS and CDR2 YYNGEE. The CDR3 loop spans 11 amino acids. CDR3 sequence: CASSVGAEQFF. The CDR3 bases are TGTGCCAGCAGCGTAGGGGCGGAGCAGTTCTTC.

This clonotype was seen at least ten times. This chain connects TRBV20-1 to TRBJ2-3, with 7 bases identical to TRBD2. The CDR3 is made up of 14 amino acids. With V trimmed by 1 base and J by 1 base, 2 bases remained unmatched. Germline V lookup: CDR1 DFQATT, CDR2 SNEGSKA (reference sequence). The CDR3 DNA is TGCAGTGCTAGAGCTAGCGGCCGCACAGATACGCAGTATTTT. It translates to CSARASGRTDTQYF.

This clonotype showed up many times. This chain uses TRBV5-8 with TRBJ1-4, with D perhaps matching TRBD1 (5 bases). The CDR3 runs 16 residues. Germline V CDR1 and CDR2: SGHTS, YDEGEE. V dropped 1 base and J dropped 7 bases, with 17 bases sitting between them. The CDR3 protein is CASSLRGGMVFEKLFF. DNA for the CDR3: TGTGCCAGCAGCTTGAGGGGCGGGATGGTATTTGAAAAACTGTTTTTT.

This clonotype was recorded many times. CDR3 sequence (DNA): TGCGCCAGCAGTGGGCTAGCGGGAGGAGATACGCAGTATTTT. This encodes CASSGLAGGDTQYF. The chain recombines TRBV10-2 with TRBJ2-3; 11 bases are a match to TRBD2. The CDR3 runs to 14 residues. The germline gives CDR1 WSHSY, CDR2 SAAADI. The trim removed 4 bases at V and 5 bases at J, leaving 2 bases unmatched.

This clonotype was seen many times. This rearrangement joins TRBV28 to TRBJ2-7; no definite D call. Trimming removed 3 bases at V and 3 bases at J, with 6 bases between. This CDR3 has 12 residues. Germline V gene sequence: CDR1 MDHEN, CDR2 SYDVKM. The CDR3 protein is CASSFTNYEQYF. Written as DNA, the CDR3 is TGTGCCAGCAGTTTTACTAACTACGAGCAGTACTTC. Complete variable domain (other parts from reference TRBV28 and TRBJ2-7): DVKVTQSSRYLVKRTGEKVFLECVQDMDHENMFWYRQDPGLGLRLIYFSYDVKMKEKGDIPEGYSVSREKKERFSLILESASTNQTSMYLCASSFTNYEQYFGPGTRLTVT.

The chain joins TRBV7-6 to TRBJ2-5, with 12 bases lining up with TRBD2. CDR3 size: 16 residues. V was pared by 4 bases and J by 2 bases, with 5 bases of the junction left unmatched. The germline V gene encodes CDR1 SGHVS and CDR2 FNYEAQ. CDR3 sequence (DNA): TGTGCCAGCAGCTCAAGACTAGCGGGAGTACAAGAGACCCAGTACTTC. Its protein product is CASSSRLAGVQETQYF. Combining the CDR3 with reference TRBV7-6 and TRBJ2-5 gives the whole variable domain GAGVSQSPRYKVTKRGQDVALRCDPISGHVSLYWYRQALGQGPEFLTYFNYEAQQDKSGLPNDRFSAERPEGSISTLTIQRTEQRDSAMYRCASSSRLAGVQETQYFGPGTRLLVL.

At least ten counts were recorded for this clonotype. This sequence joins TRBV2 and TRBJ2-2; tentatively, D is TRBD1 or TRBD2 (5 bases each). Germline V gene sequence: CDR1 SNHLY, CDR2 FYNNEI. The V end lost 8 bases, the J end lost 6 bases, and 19 bases lay between the germline ends. The CDR3 length is 15 residues. CDR3 DNA sequence: TGTGCCAGCCTTAGGGACGCAAGGGATGCCGGGGAGCTGTTTTTT. Its translation is CASLRDARDAGELFF.